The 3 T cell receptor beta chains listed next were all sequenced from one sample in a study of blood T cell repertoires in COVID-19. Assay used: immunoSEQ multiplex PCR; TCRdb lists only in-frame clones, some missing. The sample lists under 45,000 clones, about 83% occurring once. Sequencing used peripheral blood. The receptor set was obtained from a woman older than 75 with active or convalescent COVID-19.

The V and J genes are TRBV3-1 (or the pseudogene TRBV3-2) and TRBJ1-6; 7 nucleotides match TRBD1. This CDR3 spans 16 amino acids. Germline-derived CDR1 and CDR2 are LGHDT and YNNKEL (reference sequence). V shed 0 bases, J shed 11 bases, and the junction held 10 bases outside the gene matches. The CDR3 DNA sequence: TGTGCCAGCAGCCAAGATCTGGGACAGCCAAGACCACCCCTCCACTTT. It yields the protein CASSQDLGQPRPPLHF.

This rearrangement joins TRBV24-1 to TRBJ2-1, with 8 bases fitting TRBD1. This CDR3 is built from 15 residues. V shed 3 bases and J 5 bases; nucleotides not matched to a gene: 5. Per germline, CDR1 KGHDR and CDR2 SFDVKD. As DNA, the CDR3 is TGTGCCACCAGTGATGCCGGACAGGGAGACAATGAGCAGTTCTTC. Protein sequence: CATSDAGQGDNEQFF.

CDR3 in amino acids: CAWSGGQYNSPLHF. CDR3 nucleotides: TGTGCCTGGAGTGGAGGACAATATAATTCACCCCTCCACTTT. This sequence joins TRBV30 and TRBJ1-6; maybe TRBD1 (5 bases). This CDR3 has 14 residues. V was cut by 1 base and J by 4 bases, with 8 bases left in between. Germline V gene data show CDR1 as GTSNPN and CDR2 as SVGIG (reference sequence).